Below, one T cell receptor (beta chain) is given with its context. The sample originates from a study of blood T cell repertoires in COVID-19. About the study: The origin of the acute and convalescent COVID-19 samples was the United States, Italy and Spain. The cDNA or gDNA used as material had been derived from T cells, B-cell-depleted T cells, or PBMCs.

Germline CDR1 MNHNS, CDR2 SASEGT. The CDR3 contains 18 residues. V gave up 3 bases and J gave up 2 bases; unmatched junction bases: 8. In the original workflow: From reference gene primer amplification, estimates of nucleated cell counts were derived. Method: immunoSEQ multiplex PCR; TCRdb's copy keeps in-frame clones and lacks some. V and J calls and clone size come straight from that table; D and trimming were deduced from the DNA. The repertoire holds about 58,000 clones, approximately 91% seen once, with 14% in the top ten. The sequenced sample was peripheral blood. The receptor was isolated from a woman aged 60-75 years with active COVID-19. The rearrangement joins TRBV6-1 to TRBJ2-5; 14 bases are a match to TRBD2. The CDR3 here is CASSETSGGAFPQETQYF. The CDR3 coding sequence is TGTGCCAGCAGTGAGACTAGCGGGGGGGCCTTCCCACAAGAGACCCAGTACTTC.